This T cell receptor beta chain is drawn from a study of T cell repertoires in cytomegalovirus infection. Deletions cut 6 bases from V and 5 bases from J, with 19 bases between. The germline V gene encodes CDR1 MNHNS and CDR2 SASEGT. The CDR3 extends over 15 amino acids. A single record per CDR3 protein comes from TCRdb applying MiXCR to the reads. The sample has 170,000 or so distinct CDR3 sequences; over 13% are singletons. Whole-study findings and limits: Clonotype analysis showed dominance of the ex vivo response by HLA-C-restricted CMV-specific TCR beta clonotypes.

Only a few counts were recorded for this clonotype. What it binds is not known. V usage is TRBV6-1 and J usage is TRBJ2-5; tentatively, D is TRBD2 (7 bases). The source of this sequence is a human donor in good health (CMV status not recorded). Some clones in this sample may be carry-over from other donors' samples. Specimen: PBMCs. Here the CDR3 reads CASSLRGEGGETQYF. The CDR3 nucleotides are TGTGCCAGCAGCCTCCGGGGGGAGGGGGGGGAGACCCAGTACTTC.